This TCR beta chain was recorded in a study of T cell repertoires in aging, cancer and after chemotherapy. CDR1 is SGHRS, CDR2 YFSETQ, per germline. CDR3 length: 12 amino acids. Rearranged V-D-J TRB sequences were amplified with a mixed TRB-A/B primer pool. TCRdb called the multiplex PCR reads again in MiXCR, with one record for every CDR3 protein. The sample carries about 4,900 distinct CDR3 sequences, more than 35% recorded once. Amplification of TCR beta used genomic DNA extracted from peripheral blood. Concerning this clonotype: One end of the junction is discordant with germline, which a read error may explain.

V and J are TRBV5-1 and TRBJ1-3; D unclear. Sequencing input: blood. The TCR was taken from a human donor in good health. The CDR3, as DNA: TGTGCCAGCAGCGCATCTGGAAACACCATATATTTT. Protein: CASSASGNTIYF.